The TCR beta chain described here comes from a study of CD8 T cells in Susac syndrome (dated by TCRdb to 2018 to 2020). About the study as a whole: Of the Susac syndrome patients who were sequenced, five or six had clinically active disease and eight or nine were in clinical remission. Whether CD8+ T cell activation and differentiation in Susac syndrome was antigen driven was tested using repertoire sequencing. At blood withdrawal, Susac syndrome patients were therapy-naive, treated with corticosteroids (with IVIg additionally given to some), or treated with IVIg alone.

Peripheral blood CD8+ and CD4+ T cells from healthy donors, Susac syndrome patients and multiple sclerosis patients were profiled by high-throughput TCR beta sequencing. Susac syndrome patients met recently defined diagnostic criteria for definite or probable disease. Bulk CD8+ and CD4+ T cells were purified by magnetic negative isolation, whereas CD8+ TEMRA cells were enriched by FACS. Blood was drawn into EDTA tubes, processed within 24 hours, and PBMCs were isolated by density gradient centrifugation. PBMCs intended for TCR sequencing were frozen in liquid nitrogen and were later thawed in a 37 degrees C water bath. A purity of at least 90% was achieved for sorted or isolated CD4+, CD8+ and CD8+ TEMRA cells. Note on this clonotype: Its antigen is unknown. No much larger clone is present one base from it, and per-base qualities are unavailable.

Results and caveats for the whole study, not just this receptor: The number of individuals in the TCR sequencing and HLA analysis was acknowledged as relatively small. In the CD4+ T cell repertoire of Susac syndrome patients, clonal expansion was not detected.

RNA was extracted using the RNeasy kit, and about 0.5 to 1 microgram was reverse transcribed with random hexamers. TCR beta CDR3 regions were amplified with the immunoSEQ multiplex PCR assay covering 54 Vbeta and 13 Jbeta segments. To correct PCR amplification bias, a synthetic template baseline was used for both primer optimization and computational correction. In the paper's pipeline: Reads were annotated to V, D and J genes according to IMGT and were analyzed with immunoSEQ Analyzer, with only productive sequences retained. Clonality was computed as one minus Shannon entropy normalized by log2 of the number of productive unique sequences. For each patient and control, public and private clones were evaluated within the 100 most prevalent clones. A clone was defined as Susac-specific if it was absent from the healthy and MS cohorts, from roughly 980 published viral clones and from other ImmuneACCESS disease sequences. TCRdb redid the processing of the public reads, applying fastp at Q25 and MiXCR, and retained in-frame beta chains. Entries are consolidated by CDR3 protein sequence, retaining the most common genes and DNA. These V and J calls are TCRdb output, not the study's own analysis. This sample has 200,000 to 300,000 distinct CDR3 sequences in its table, and 90% to 97% of those were observed once. The ten biggest clones cover about 0.094% of the sample.

The sequence was collected from a human donor with Susac syndrome. Sequencing was carried out using CD4+ T cells from PBMCs.

The nucleotide sequence reads as follows: TGTGCCAGCAGCCGGACAGGGGGTCGAGAGCAGTACTTC. It translates as CASSRTGGREQYF. This sequence uses TRBV12-3 or TRBV12-4 and TRBJ2-7; 10 nucleotides in the junction match TRBD1. The CDR3, cysteine through phenylalanine, is 13 amino acids long. This entry keeps only the CDR3 DNA: 39 bases, framed from base 1. V and J are trimmed by 6 bases and 7 bases, and the gene matches miss 6 bases of the junction.